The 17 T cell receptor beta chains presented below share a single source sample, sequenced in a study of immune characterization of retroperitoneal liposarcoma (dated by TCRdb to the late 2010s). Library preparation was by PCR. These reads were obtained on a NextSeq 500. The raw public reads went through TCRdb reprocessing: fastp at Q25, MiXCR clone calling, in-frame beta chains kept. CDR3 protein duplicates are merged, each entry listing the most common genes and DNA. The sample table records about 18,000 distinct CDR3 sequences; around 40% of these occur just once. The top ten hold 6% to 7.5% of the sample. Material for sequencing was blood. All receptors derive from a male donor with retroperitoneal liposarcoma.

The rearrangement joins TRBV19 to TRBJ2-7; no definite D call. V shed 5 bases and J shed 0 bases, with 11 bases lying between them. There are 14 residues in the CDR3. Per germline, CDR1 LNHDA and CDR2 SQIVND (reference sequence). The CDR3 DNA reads TGTGCCAGTAGTTACCAAGCAGACTCCTACGAGCAGTACTTC. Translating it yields CASSYQADSYEQYF.

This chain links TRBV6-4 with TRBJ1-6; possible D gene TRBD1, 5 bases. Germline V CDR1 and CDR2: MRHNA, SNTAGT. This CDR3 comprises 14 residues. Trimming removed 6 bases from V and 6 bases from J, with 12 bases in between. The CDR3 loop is CASSRDGLNSPLHF. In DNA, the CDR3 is TGTGCCAGCAGCCGGGACGGTCTTAATTCACCCCTCCACTTT.

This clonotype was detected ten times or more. The CDR3 coding sequence is TGTGCCAGCAACCCAGGACTAGCCTACAATGAGCAGTTCTTC. Protein: CASNPGLAYNEQFF. This chain connects TRBV7-2 to TRBJ2-1, with 7 bases that match TRBD2. Trimming cost V 7 bases and J 2 bases; bases outside gene matches: 5. Germline CDR1 SGHTA, CDR2 FQGNSA. CDR3 length: 14 amino acids.

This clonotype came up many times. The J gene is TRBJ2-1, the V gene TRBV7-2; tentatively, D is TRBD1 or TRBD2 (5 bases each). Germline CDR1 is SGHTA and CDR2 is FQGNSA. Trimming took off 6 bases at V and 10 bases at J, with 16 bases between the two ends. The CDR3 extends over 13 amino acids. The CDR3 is CASSRDGHYEQFF. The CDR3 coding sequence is TGTGCCAGCAGTCGGGACGGTCACTACGAGCAGTTCTTC.

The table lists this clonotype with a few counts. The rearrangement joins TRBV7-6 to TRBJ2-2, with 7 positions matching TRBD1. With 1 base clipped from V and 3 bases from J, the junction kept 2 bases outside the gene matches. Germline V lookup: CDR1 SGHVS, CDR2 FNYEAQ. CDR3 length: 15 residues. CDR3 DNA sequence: TGTGCCAGCAGCTTAGGGACAGGATACACCGGGGAGCTGTTTTTT. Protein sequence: CASSLGTGYTGELFF.

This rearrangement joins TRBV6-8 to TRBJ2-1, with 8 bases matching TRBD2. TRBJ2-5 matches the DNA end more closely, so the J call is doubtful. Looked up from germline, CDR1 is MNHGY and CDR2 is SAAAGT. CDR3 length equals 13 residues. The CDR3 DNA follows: TGTGCCAGCAGTCATAGCGGGAAAGAGACCCAGTACTTC. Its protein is CASSHSGKETQYF.

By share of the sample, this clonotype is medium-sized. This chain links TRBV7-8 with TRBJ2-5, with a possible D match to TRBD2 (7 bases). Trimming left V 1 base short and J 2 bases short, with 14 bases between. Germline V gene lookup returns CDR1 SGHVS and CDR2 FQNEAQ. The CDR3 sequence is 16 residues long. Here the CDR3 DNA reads TGTGCCAGCAGCTTAGTGGTAGGGGGGGGTCAAGAGACCCAGTACTTC. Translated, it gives CASSLVVGGGQETQYF.

The CDR3 spells CASSRTSGWPSEYNEQYF. CDR3 nucleotides: TGCGCCAGCAGCCGCACCTCAGGGTGGCCCTCGGAGTACAATGAGCAGTACTTC. This sequence joins TRBV4-1 and TRBJ2-4; tentative D call: TRBD1 (5 bases). The CDR3 length is 18 residues. V was shortened by 4 bases and J by 13 bases, with 32 bases between the two germline ends. Germline V gene data show CDR1 as MGHRA and CDR2 as YSYEKL.

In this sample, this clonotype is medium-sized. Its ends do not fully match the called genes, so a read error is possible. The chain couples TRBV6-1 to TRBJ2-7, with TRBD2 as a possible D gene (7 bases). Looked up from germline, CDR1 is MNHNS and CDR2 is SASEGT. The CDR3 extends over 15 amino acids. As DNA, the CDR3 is TGTGCCAGCAGCGAAGGGGGGGGGCCGTCATACGAGCAGTACTTC. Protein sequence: CASSEGGGPSYEQYF.

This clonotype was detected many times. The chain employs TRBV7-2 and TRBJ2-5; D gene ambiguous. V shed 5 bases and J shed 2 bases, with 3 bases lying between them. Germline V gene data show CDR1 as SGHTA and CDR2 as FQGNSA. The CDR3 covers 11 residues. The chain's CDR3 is CASSPQETQYF. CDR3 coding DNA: TGTGCCAGCAGCCCACAAGAGACCCAGTACTTC.

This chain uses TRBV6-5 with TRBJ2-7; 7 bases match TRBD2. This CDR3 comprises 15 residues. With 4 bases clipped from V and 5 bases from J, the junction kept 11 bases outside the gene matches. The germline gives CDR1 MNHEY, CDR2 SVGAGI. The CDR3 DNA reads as TGTGCCAGCAGTTCCCCATCCAGCGGGAACAACGAGCAGTACTTC. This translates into CASSSPSSGNNEQYF.

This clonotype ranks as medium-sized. CDR3 region: CASSGQGSGEDEQYF. The CDR3, as DNA: TGTGCCAGCTCGGGGCAAGGGTCAGGGGAGGACGAGCAGTACTTC. V is TRBV6-1 and J is TRBJ2-1, with D possibly called TRBD1 or TRBD2 (6 bases each). TRBJ2-7 matches the DNA end more closely, so the J call is doubtful. There are 15 residues in the CDR3. Germline values: CDR1 MNHNS, CDR2 SASEGT.

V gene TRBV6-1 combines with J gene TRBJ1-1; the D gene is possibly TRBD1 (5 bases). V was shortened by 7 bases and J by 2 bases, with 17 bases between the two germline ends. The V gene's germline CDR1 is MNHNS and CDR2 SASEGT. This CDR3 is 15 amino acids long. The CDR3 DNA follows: TGTGCCAGCAAGTTACAAGGGGTAAAAAACACTGAAGCTTTCTTT. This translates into CASKLQGVKNTEAFF.

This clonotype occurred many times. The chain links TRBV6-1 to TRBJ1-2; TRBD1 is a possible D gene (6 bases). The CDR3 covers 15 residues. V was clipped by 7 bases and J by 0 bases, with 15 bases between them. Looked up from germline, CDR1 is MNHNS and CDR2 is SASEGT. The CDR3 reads CASKGGGRSNYGYTF. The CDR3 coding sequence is TGTGCCAGCAAAGGGGGGGGAAGATCTAACTATGGCTACACCTTC.

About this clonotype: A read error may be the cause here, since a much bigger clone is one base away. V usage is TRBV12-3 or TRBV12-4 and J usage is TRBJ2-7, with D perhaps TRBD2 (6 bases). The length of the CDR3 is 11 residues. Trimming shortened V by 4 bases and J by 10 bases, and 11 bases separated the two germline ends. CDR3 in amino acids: CASSSGLPQYF. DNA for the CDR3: TGTGCCAGCAGTTCGGGACTCCCCCAGTACTTC.

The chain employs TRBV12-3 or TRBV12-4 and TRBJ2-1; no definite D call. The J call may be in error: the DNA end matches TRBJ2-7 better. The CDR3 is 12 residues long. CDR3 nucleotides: TGTGCCAGCAGTTTCTATGGGCTCGAGCAGTACTTC. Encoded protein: CASSFYGLEQYF.

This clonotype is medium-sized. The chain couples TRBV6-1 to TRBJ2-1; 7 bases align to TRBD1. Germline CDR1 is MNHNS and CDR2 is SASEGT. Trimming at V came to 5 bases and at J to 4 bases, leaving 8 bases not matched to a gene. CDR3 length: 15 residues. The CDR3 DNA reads TGTGCCAGCAGTAGGTCGGGGACAGATTACAATGAGCAGTTCTTC. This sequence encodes CASSRSGTDYNEQFF.